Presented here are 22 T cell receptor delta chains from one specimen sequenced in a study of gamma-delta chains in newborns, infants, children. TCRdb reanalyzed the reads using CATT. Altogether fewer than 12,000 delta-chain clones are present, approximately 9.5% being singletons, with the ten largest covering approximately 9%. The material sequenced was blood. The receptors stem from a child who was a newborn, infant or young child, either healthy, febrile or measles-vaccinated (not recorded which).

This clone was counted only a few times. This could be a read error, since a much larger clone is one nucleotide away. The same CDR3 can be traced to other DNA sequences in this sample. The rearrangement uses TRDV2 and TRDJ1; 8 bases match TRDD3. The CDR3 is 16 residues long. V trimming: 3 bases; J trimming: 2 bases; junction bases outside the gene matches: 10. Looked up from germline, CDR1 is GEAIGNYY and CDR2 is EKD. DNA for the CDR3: TGTGCCTGTGACCAACTGGGGGCTAGAGGAACCGATAAACTCATCTTT. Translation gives CACDQLGARGTDKLIF.

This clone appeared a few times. The CDR3 loop is CACDTVLGRTWDTRQMFF. In nucleotides, the CDR3 is TGTGCCTGTGACACCGTACTGGGGAGGACCTGGGACACCCGACAGATGTTTTTC. V usage is TRDV2 and J usage is TRDJ3; 7 bases are shared with TRDD3. V was pared by 0 bases and J by 2 bases, with 6 bases of the junction left unmatched. Germline lookup yields CDR1 GEAIGNYY and CDR2 EKD. The CDR3 spans 18 residues.

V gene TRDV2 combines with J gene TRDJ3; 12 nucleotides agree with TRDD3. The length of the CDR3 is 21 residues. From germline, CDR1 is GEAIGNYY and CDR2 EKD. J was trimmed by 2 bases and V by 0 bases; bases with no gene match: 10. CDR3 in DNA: TGTGCCTGTGACACCATCGTACTGGGGGATACCGACCCCTGGGACACCCGACAGATGTTTTTC. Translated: CACDTIVLGDTDPWDTRQMFF.

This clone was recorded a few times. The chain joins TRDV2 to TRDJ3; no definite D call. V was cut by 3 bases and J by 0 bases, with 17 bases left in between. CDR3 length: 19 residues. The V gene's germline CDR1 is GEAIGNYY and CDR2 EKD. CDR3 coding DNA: TGTGCCTGTGACGCACCCCTAGGACCCAGCTCCTGGGACACCCGACAGATGTTTTTC. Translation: CACDAPLGPSSWDTRQMFF.

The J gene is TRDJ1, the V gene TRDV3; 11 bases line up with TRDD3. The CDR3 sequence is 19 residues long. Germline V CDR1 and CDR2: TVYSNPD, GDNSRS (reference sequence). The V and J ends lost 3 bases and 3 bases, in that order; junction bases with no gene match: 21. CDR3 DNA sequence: TGTGCCTTGTGGCTTCCCATTTTTACTGGGGGATATCTTTCCGATAAACTCATCTTT. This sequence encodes CALWLPIFTGGYLSDKLIF.

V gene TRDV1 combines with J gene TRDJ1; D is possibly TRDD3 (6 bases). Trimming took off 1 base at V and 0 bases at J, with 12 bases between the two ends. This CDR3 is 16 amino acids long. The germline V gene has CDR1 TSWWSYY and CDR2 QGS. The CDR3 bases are TGTGCTCTTGGGGAACCCCCTCGGGGATACACCGATAAACTCATCTTT. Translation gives CALGEPPRGYTDKLIF.

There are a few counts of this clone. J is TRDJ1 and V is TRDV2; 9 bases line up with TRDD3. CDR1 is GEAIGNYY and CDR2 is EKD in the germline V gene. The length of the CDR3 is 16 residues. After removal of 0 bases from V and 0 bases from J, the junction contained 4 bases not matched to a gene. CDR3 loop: CACDTLGDKDTDKLIF. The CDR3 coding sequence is TGTGCCTGTGACACCTTGGGGGATAAGGACACCGATAAACTCATCTTT.

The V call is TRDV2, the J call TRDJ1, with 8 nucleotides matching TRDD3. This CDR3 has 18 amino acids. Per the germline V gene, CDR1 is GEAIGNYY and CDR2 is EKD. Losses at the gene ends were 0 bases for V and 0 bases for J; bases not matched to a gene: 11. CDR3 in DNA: TGTGCCTGTGACACCGTGGGAGGGATACGCAAGTACACCGATAAACTCATCTTT. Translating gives CACDTVGGIRKYTDKLIF.

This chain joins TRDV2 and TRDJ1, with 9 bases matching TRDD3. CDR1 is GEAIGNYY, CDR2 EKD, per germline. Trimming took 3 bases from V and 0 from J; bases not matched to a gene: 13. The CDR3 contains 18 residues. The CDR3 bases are TGTGCCTGTGACCACCTACTGGGGGACACCTCGTACACCGATAAACTCATCTTT. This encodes CACDHLLGDTSYTDKLIF.

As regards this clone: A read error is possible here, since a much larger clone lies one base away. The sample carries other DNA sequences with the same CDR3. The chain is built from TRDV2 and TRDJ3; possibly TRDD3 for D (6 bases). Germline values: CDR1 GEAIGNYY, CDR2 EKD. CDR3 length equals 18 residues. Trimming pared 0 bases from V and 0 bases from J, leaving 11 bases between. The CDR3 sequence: CACDTVGASSWDTRQMFF. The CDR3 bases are TGTGCCTGTGACACCGTGGGGGCCAGCTCCTGGGACACCCGACAGATGTTTTTC.

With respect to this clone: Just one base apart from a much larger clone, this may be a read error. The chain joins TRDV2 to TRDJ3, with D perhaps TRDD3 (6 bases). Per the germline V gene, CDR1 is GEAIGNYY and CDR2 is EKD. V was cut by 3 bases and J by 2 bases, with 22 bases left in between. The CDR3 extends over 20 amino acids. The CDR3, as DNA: TGTGCCTGTGACGCCGTACGGTCTGATACGCCGGCCTGGGACACCCGACAGATGTTTTTC. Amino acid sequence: CACDAVRSDTPAWDTRQMFF.

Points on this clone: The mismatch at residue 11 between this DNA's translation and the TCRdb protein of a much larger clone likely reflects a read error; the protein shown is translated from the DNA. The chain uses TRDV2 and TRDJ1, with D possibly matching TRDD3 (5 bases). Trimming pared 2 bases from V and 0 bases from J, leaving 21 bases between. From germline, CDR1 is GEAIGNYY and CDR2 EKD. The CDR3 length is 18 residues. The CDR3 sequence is CACDILRNTPRYTDKLIF. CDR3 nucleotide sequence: TGTGCCTGTGACATATTAAGGAATACGCCTAGGTACACCGATAAACTCATCTTT.

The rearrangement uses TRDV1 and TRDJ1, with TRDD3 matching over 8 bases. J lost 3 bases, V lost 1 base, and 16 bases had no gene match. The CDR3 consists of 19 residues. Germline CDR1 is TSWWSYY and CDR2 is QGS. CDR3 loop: CALGERGNAYWGSPDKLIF. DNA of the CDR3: TGTGCTCTTGGGGAACGGGGGAACGCATACTGGGGGTCCCCCGATAAACTCATCTTT.

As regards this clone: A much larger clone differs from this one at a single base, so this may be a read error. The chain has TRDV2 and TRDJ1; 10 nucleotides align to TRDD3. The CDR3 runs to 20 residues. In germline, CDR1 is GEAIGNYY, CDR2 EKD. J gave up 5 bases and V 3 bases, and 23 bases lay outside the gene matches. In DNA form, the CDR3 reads TGTGCCTGTGACGCCGTTGGCCTGGGGGATAACTTCCTCCAAAATGATAAACTCATCTTT. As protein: CACDAVGLGDNFLQNDKLIF.

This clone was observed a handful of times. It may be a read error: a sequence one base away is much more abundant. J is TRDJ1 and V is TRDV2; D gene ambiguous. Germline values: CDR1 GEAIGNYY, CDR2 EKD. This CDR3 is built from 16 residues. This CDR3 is CARDTLTRRDTDKLIF. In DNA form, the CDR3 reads TGTGCCCGTGACACCCTCACCCGTCGGGACACCGATAAACTCATCTTT.

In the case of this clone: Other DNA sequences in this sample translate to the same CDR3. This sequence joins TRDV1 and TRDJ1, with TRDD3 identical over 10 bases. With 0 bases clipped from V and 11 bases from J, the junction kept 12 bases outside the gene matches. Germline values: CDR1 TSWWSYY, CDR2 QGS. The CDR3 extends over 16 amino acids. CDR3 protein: CALGELRDYWGMKLIF. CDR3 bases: TGTGCTCTTGGGGAACTACGAGACTACTGGGGGATGAAGCTCATCTTT.

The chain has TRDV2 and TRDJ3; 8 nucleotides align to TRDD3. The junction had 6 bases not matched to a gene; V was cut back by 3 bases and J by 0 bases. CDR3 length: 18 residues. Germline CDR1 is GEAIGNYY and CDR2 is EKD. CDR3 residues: CACDELWGSSWDTRQMFF. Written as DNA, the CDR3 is TGTGCCTGTGACGAACTCTGGGGGAGCTCCTGGGACACCCGACAGATGTTTTTC.

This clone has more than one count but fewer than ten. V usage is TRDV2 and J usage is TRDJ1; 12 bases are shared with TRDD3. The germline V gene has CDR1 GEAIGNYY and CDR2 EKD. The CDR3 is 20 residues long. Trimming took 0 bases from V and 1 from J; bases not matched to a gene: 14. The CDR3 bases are TGTGCCTGTGACACCGTGGGGCTGGGGGATACGCGAGGGGGCACCGATAAACTCATCTTT. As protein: CACDTVGLGDTRGGTDKLIF.

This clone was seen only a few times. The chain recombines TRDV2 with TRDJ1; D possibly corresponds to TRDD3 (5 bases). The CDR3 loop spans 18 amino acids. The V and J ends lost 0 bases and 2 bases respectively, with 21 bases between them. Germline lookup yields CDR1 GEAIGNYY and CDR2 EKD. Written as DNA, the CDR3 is TGTGCCTGTGACACCGTCCCCCCTGGGCCCACTAAGACCGATAAACTCATCTTT. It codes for CACDTVPPGPTKTDKLIF.

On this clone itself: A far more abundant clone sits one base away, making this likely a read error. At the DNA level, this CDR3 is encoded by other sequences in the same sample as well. The CDR3 region has the DNA TGTGCCTGTGACACCCTAGGGAATCTACAAACGCCTCGTGGGATACCGGTCACCGATAAACTCATCTTT. Translation: CACDTLGNLQTPRGIPVTDKLIF. This chain connects TRDV2 to TRDJ1; 7 bases are shared with TRDD3. CDR3 size: 23 residues. The germline V gene encodes CDR1 GEAIGNYY and CDR2 EKD. V dropped 0 bases and J dropped 1; count of bases not matched to a gene: 28.

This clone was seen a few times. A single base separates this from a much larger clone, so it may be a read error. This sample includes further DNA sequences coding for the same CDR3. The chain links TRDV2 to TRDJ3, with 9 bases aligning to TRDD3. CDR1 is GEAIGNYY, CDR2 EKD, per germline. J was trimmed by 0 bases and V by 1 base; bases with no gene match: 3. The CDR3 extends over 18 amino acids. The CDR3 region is CACDTYWGSSWDTRQMFF. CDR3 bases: TGTGCCTGTGACACATACTGGGGGAGCTCCTGGGACACCCGACAGATGTTTTTC.

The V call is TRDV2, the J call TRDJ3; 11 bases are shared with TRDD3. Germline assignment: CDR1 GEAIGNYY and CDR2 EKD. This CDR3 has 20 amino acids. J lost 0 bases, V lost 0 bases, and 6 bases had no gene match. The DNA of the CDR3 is TGTGCCTGTGACACCATACTGGGGGATAGGTCCTCCTGGGACACCCGACAGATGTTTTTC. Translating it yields CACDTILGDRSSWDTRQMFF.